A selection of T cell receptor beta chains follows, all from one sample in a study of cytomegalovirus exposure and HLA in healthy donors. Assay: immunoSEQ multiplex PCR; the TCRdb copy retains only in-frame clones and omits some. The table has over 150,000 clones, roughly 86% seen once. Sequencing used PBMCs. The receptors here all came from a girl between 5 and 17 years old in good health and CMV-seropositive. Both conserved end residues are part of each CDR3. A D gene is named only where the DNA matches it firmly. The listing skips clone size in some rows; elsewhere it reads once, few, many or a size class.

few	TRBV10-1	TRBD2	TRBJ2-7	TGCGCCAGCAGTGAGCCTAGCGGGGGCCCACTCCGAATCGAGCAGTACTTC	CASSEPSGGPLRIEQYF
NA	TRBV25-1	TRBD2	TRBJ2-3	TGTGCCAGCAGTGAATCAGAGCGGGGGTCCACAGATACGCAGTATTTT	CASSESERGSTDTQYF
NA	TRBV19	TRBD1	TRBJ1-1	TGTGCCAGTAGTACGAGACAGGGGGACACTGAAGCTTTCTTT	CASSTRQGDTEAFF
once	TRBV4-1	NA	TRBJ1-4	TGCGCCAGCAGCCAGGACGACAGGAACGATGAAAAACTGTTTTTT	CASSQDDRNDEKLFF
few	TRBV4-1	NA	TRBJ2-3	TGCGCCAGCAGCCATCCGGGTCTCGCTAGCACAGATACGCAGTATTTT	CASSHPGLASTDTQYF
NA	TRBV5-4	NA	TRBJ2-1	TGTGCCAGCAGCTTACAAGGGGTCGATGAGCAGTTCTTC	CASSLQGVDEQFF
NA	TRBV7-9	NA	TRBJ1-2	TGTGCCAGCAGCCCTCGGGAGAACCTCTATGGCTACACCTTC	CASSPRENLYGYTF
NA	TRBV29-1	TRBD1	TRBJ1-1	TGCAGCGTACCGGACAGGGGCTCGGAAGCTTTCTTT	CSVPDRGSEAFF
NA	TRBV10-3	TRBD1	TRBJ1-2	TGTGCCATCAGTGAGCACGGGGGGGACAGAACTGGCTACACCTTC	CAISEHGGDRTGYTF
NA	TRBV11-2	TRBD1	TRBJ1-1	TGTGCCAGCAGCTGGGGGACAGGTGAAGCTTTCTTT	CASSWGTGEAFF
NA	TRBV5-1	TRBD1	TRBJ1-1	TGCGCCAGCAGCAAGGGACAGGGGACGAACACTGAAGCTTTCTTT	CASSKGQGTNTEAFF
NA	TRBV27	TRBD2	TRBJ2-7	TGTGCCAGCAGTTTAACGGGGGGGCCTAGTCGCCTGGGCGAGCAGTACTTC	CASSLTGGPSRLGEQYF
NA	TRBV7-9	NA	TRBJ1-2	TGTGCCAGCAGCTGGGAACCGACAGTCCCCTATGGCTACACCTTC	CASSWEPTVPYGYTF
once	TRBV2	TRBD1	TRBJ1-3	TGTGCCAGCAGTGCCTCAGGGGGTACGGGAAACACCATATATTTT	CASSASGGTGNTIYF
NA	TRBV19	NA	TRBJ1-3	TGTGCCAGTAGTCTCCGGGAGGTTGGACCTTATTTAAACTCTGGAAACACCATATATTTT	CASSLREVGPYLNSGNTIYF
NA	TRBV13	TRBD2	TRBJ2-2	TGTGCCAGCAGCTTCACCCCTGGGGGGGGCACCGGGGAGCTGTTTTTT	CASSFTPGGGTGELFF
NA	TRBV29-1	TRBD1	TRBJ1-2	TGCAGCGTTGAAGATCAGGGGGATGGCTACACCTTC	CSVEDQGDGYTF
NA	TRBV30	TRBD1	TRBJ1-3	TGTGCCTGGAGTCGAGGACAGGGGAACACCATATATTTT	CAWSRGQGNTIYF
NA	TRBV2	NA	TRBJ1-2	TGTGCCAGCGATGACTCCTATGGCTACACCTTC	CASDDSYGYTF
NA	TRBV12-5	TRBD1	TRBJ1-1	TGTGCTAGTGGACCCAGCAGGGGGCGGAACACTGAAGCTTTCTTT	CASGPSRGRNTEAFF
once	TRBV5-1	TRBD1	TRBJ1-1	TGCGCCAGCAGCTGGGGACAGGGCGGTGGCACTGAAGCTTTCTTT	CASSWGQGGGTEAFF
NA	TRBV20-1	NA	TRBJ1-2	TGCAGTGCCCCCCGGTACCCTGGCTACACCTTC	CSAPRYPGYTF
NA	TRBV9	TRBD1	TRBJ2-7	TGTGCCAGCAGCGTAAGACAGGGGACGCGGGAGCAGTACTTC	CASSVRQGTREQYF
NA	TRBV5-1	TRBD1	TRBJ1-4	TGCGCCAGCAGCTACGGACAGGGTGGGGAAAAACTGTTTTTT	CASSYGQGGEKLFF
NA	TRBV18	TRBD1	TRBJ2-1	TGTGCCAGCTCACCCGTGGACAGGAGGAGCAATGAGCAGTTCTTC	CASSPVDRRSNEQFF
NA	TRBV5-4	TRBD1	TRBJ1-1	TGTGCCAGCAGCAGGGACAGGTTGCCTGAAGCTTTCTTT	CASSRDRLPEAFF
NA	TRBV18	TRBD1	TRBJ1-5	TGTGCCAGCTCACTTTTCCGACAGGGAAGAGCTCAGCCCCAGCATTTT	CASSLFRQGRAQPQHF
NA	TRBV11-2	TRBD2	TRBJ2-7	TGTGCCAGCAGCGGACTAGCGGGGAACTACGAGCAGTACTTC	CASSGLAGNYEQYF
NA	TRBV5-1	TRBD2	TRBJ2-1	TGCGCCAGCAGCCGGACTAGCGGGGACACCTACAATGAGCAGTTCTTC	CASSRTSGDTYNEQFF
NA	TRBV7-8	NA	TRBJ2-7	TGTGCCAGCAGCCCGACTTACGAGCAGTACTTC	CASSPTYEQYF
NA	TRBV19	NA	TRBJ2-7	TGTGCCAGTAGTATAGATCTAAGAAGCGACTTCTCCTCCTACGAGCAGTACTTC	CASSIDLRSDFSSYEQYF
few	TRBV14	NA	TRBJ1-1	TGTGCCAGCAGCCAAGATCCGTACACTGAAGCTTTCTTT	CASSQDPYTEAFF
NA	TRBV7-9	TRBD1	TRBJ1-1	TGTGCCAGCAGCTTAGTACAGGGGCCGAACACTGAAGCTTTCTTT	CASSLVQGPNTEAFF
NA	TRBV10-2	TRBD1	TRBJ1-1	TGCGCCAGCAGTGAGGAACAGGGGACTGAAGCTTTCTTT	CASSEEQGTEAFF
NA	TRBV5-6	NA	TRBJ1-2	TGTGCCAGCAGCTCCCTACGCTACACCTTC	CASSSLRYTF
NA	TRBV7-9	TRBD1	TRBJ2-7	TGTGCCAGCGGGGACAGGGGAGAATTCTACGAGCAGTACTTC	CASGDRGEFYEQYF
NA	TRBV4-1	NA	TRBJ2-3	TGCGCCAGCAGCCAAGACCATCCTCTAGGGAGTGGGACAGATACGCAGTATTTT	CASSQDHPLGSGTDTQYF
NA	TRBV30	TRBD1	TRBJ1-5	TGTGCCTGCAACAGGGGGCCGGATCAGCCCCAGCATTTT	CACNRGPDQPQHF
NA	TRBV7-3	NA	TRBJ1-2	TGTGCCAGCAGCTCCTCCGGGGGGCGAGGCTATGGCTACACCTTC	CASSSSGGRGYGYTF
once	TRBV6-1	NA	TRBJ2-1	TGTGCCAGCAGTGGCGGGGAGGGGGGATACAATGAGCAGTTCTTC	CASSGGEGGYNEQFF
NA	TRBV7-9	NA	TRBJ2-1	TGTGCCAGCAGCCCCGGAGTTCACAATGAGCAGTTCTTC	CASSPGVHNEQFF
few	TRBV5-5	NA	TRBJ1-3	TGTGCCAGCAGCCCCTCAGGAGGGAGATCCGGAAACACCATATATTTT	CASSPSGGRSGNTIYF
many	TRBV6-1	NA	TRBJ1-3	TGTGCCAGCAGTGAAGAGGCAGGGTCTGGAAACACCATATATTTT	CASSEEAGSGNTIYF
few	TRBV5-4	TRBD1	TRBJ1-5	TGTGCCAGCAGCCGAGGGGGCGTGGATCAGCCCCAGCATTTT	CASSRGGVDQPQHF
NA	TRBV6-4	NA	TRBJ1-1	TGTGCCAGCACCAACTTCTCGGCCAGGACAGACATTTTT	CASTNFSARTDIF
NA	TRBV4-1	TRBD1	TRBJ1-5	TGCGCCAGCAGCGGAGACAGGGACCAGCCCCAGCATTTT	CASSGDRDQPQHF
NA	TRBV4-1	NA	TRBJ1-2	TGCGCCAGCAGCCAAGTAGAGCGGGGGAGCAGTCGGTATGGCTACACCTTC	CASSQVERGSSRYGYTF
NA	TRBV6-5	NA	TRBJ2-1	TGTGCCAGCAGCTCCTCGATTAGCTCCTACAATGAGCAGTTCTTC	CASSSSISSYNEQFF
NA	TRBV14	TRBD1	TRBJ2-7	TGTGCCAGCAGCCGCTGGGACAGGGGGAACGAGCAGTACTTC	CASSRWDRGNEQYF
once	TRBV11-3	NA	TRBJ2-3	TGTGCCAGCAGCCCCACCAGCGAGGTTAGCACAGATACGCAGTATTTT	CASSPTSEVSTDTQYF
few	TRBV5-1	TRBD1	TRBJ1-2	TGCGCCAGCAGCTCGGGGACAGGCAGCAACTATGGCTACACCTTC	CASSSGTGSNYGYTF
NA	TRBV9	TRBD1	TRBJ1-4	TGTGCCAGCAGCTTCAGACAGGGGGAAGAAAAACTGTTTTTT	CASSFRQGEEKLFF
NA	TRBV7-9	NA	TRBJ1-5	TGTGCCAGCAGTTCGGCAGGGAGCAATCAGCCCCAGCATTTT	CASSSAGSNQPQHF